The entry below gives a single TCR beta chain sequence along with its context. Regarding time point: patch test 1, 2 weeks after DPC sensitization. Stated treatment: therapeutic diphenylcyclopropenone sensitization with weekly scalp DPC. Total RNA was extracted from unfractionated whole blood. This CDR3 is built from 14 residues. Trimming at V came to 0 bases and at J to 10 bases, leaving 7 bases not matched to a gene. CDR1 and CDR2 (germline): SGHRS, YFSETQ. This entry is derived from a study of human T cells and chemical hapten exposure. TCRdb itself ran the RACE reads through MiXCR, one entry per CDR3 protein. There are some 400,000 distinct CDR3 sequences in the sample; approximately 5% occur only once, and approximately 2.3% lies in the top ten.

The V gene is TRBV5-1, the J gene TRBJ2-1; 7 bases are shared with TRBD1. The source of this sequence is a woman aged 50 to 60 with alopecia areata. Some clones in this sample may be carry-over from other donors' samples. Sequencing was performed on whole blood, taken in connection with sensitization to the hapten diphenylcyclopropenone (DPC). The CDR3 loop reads CASSLDGQDREQFF. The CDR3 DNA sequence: TGCGCCAGCAGCTTGGATGGACAGGATAGGGAGCAGTTCTTC.